This T cell receptor (beta chain) stems from a study of T cells after somatic rescue of genetic block. CDR1 is SGHAT, CDR2 FQNNGV, per germline. The CDR3 totals 15 residues. The V and J ends lost 6 bases and 0 bases respectively, with 11 bases between them. The table came from immunoSEQ multiplex PCR; TCRdb's copy has only in-frame clones and leaves some out. Of approximately 100,000 clones detected, around 90% appear once; the ten largest clones hold 1.5% to 2%. V usage is TRBV11-2 and J usage is TRBJ2-2; TRBD2 is a possible D gene (5 bases). Sequencing was performed on peripheral blood mononuclear cells (PBMCs). This receptor was identified in a woman aged 18-30 years. The CDR3 coding sequence is TGTGCCAGCAGTTCCATCGGGGCGAACACCGGGGAGCTGTTTTTT. This encodes CASSSIGANTGELFF.